This TCR beta chain emerged from a study of control samples from healthy donors and cancer patients. Using immunoSEQ multiplex PCR, the repertoire was profiled, and TCRdb retains in-frame clones only, with some absent. The sample lists some 57,000 clones; roughly 96% were seen once. The CDR3 contains 14 residues. Trimming removed 1 base from V and 3 bases from J, with 9 bases in between. Looked up from germline, CDR1 is LGHDT and CDR2 is YNNKEL (reference sequence). Sequencing input: blood. The chain links TRBV3-1 (or the pseudogene TRBV3-2) to TRBJ1-1, with a possible D match to TRBD1 (5 bases). This TCR derives from a woman aged 25 to 39 in good health. CDR3 coding DNA: TGTGCCAGCAGCCAAGTAGGGGAGGACACTGAAGCTTTCTTT. As protein: CASSQVGEDTEAFF.